What follows is one T cell receptor beta chain and its context. Its antigen is not identified. The data were taken from a study of post-analysis software for immune sequencing data. Study conclusions and caveats: In patients, TRBV5-6, TRBV5-1 and TRBV20-1 belonged to five or six TRBV segments found more frequently than in controls.

The V gene lost 3 bases and the J gene lost 5 bases, with 11 bases spanning the gap. The CDR3 length is 14 residues. Germline lookup yields CDR1 MGHRA and CDR2 YSYEKL. Unique molecular identifiers had been added to the TCR beta cDNA libraries. TCRdb itself ran the PCR reads through MiXCR, one entry per CDR3 protein. This table has some 800,000 distinct CDR3 sequences, 46% appearing once. Sequencing input: blood. The V call is TRBV4-1, the J call TRBJ2-1; D perhaps matches TRBD2 (5 bases). The TCR originated in a girl aged 10-17 years with multiple sclerosis. This chain's CDR3 is CASSHPGVHNEQFF. CDR3 nucleotides: TGCGCCAGCAGCCATCCCGGGGTCCACAATGAGCAGTTCTTC.